This T cell receptor beta chain was observed in a study of blood T cell repertoires in COVID-19. Study overall: The origin of the acute and convalescent COVID-19 samples was the United States, Italy and Spain.

Per the study methods: Amplification of reference gene primers provided the estimated nucleated cell counts. Assay used: immunoSEQ multiplex PCR; TCRdb lists only in-frame clones, some missing. V, J and clone size were drawn from that table, and D and trimming were deduced from the DNA. The table has some 300,000 clones, approximately 80% seen once; the top ten hold 4.1%. The CDR3 totals 16 residues. Trimming shortened V by 4 bases and J by 4 bases, and 20 bases separated the two germline ends. CDR1 and CDR2 (germline): SGHDT, YYEEEE. The specimen was peripheral blood. J is TRBJ1-1 and V is TRBV5-6; D remains ambiguous. The clonotype comes from a woman aged 45 to 65 with active or convalescent COVID-19. The CDR3 loop is CASSILLGRPSTEAFF. In DNA, the CDR3 is TGTGCCAGCAGCATTCTTTTGGGGAGACCAAGCACTGAAGCTTTCTTT.